A single TCR beta chain is shown here with its context. This entry belongs to a study of blood T cell repertoires in COVID-19. Study processing details: The authors estimated nucleated cell counts from reference gene primer amplification. Clones were sequenced by immunoSEQ multiplex PCR, and TCRdb holds only the in-frame ones, with some missing. Clonal size and the V and J genes are those of that table, whereas D and trimming came from the DNA. The repertoire holds about 230,000 clones, with 86% as singletons. Followed over time, Seattle patients had been enrolled while infection was active. This sequence was found in a man aged 45-60 years with COVID-19, enrolled during active disease. The sequenced sample consisted of peripheral blood.

This CDR3 is CASKNPAVGLSGGYTF. The CDR3, as DNA: TGTGCCAGTAAAAACCCCGCAGTGGGGCTCTCAGGGGGCTACACCTTC. The chain joins TRBV19 to TRBJ1-2; D perhaps matches TRBD1 (5 bases). The germline V gene has CDR1 LNHDA and CDR2 SQIVND (reference sequence). V was shortened by 7 bases and J by 8 bases, with 26 bases between the two germline ends. There are 16 residues in the CDR3.